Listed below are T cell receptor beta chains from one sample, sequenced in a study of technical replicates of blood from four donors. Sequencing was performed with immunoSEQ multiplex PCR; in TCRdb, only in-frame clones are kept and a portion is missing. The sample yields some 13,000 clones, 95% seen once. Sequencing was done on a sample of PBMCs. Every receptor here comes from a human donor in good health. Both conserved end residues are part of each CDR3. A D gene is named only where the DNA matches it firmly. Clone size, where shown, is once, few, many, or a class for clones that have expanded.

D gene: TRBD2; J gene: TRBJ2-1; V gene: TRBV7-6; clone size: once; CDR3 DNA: TGTGCCAGCAGCTCTAGGACTAGCAATTCCTACAATGAGCAGTTCTTC; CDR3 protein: CASSSRTSNSYNEQFF
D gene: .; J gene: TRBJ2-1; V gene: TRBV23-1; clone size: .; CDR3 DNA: TGCGCCAGCAGTCAATCATTGGGGGGACGAGCCTTCTACAATGAGCAGTTCTTC; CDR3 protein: CASSQSLGGRAFYNEQFF
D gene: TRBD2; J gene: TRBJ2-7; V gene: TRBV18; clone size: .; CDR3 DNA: TGTGCCAGCCGGGGGGAGGGCAGCGAGCAGTACTTC; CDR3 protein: CASRGEGSEQYF
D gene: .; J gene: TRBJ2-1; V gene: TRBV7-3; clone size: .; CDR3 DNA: TGTGCCAGCAGCTTAATGCCATCCCTAGGTAATGAGCAGTTCTTC; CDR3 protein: CASSLMPSLGNEQFF
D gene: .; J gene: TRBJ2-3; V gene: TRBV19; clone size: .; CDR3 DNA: TGTGCCAGTAGTGCTAGCGGAGGGGGAGATACGCAGTATTTT; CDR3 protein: CASSASGGGDTQYF
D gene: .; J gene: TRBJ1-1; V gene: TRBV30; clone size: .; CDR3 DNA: TGTGCCTGGACCCGAAAGGGGAAGGACACTGAAGCTTTCTTT; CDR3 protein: CAWTRKGKDTEAFF
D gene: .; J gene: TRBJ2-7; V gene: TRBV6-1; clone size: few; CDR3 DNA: TGTGCCAGCAGAGAGGGACTCTCCTACGAGCAGTACTTC; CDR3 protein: CASREGLSYEQYF
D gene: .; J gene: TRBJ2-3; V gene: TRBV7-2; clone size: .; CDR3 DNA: TGTGCCAGCAGCTTAGGAGGGCACACAGATACGCAGTATTTT; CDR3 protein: CASSLGGHTDTQYF
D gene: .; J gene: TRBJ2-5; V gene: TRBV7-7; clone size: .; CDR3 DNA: TGTGCCAGCAGCTTAGCTGTCGCGGGAGAGACCCAGTACTTC; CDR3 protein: CASSLAVAGETQYF
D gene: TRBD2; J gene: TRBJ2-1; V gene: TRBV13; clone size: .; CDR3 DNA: TGTGCCAGCAGCTTAGCGCTGTATCCGGGAGGCCAGAGTGAGCAGTTCTTC; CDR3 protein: CASSLALYPGGQSEQFF
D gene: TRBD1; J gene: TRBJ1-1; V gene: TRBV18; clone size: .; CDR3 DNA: TGTGCCAGCTCACGGGACAGGGTCACTGAAGCTTTCTTT; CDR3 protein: CASSRDRVTEAFF
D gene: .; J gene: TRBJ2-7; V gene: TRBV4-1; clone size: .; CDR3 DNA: TGCGCCAGCAGCCAAGATCAGGGAAACGAGCAGTACTTC; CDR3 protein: CASSQDQGNEQYF
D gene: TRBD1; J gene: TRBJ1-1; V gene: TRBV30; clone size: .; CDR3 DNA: TGTGCCTGGAGTGTACTGGCGGGACAGGGGGCCTTTATGAACACTGAAGCTTTCTTT; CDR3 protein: CAWSVLAGQGAFMNTEAFF
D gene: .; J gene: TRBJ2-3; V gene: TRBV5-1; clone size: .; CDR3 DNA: TGCGCCAGCAGCTTGAAGGGGGGGATCACAGATACGCAGTATTTT; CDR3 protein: CASSLKGGITDTQYF
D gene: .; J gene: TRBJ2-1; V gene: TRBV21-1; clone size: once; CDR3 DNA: TGTGCCAGCAGCAAGCGCCTCGGGCAGGGGGATAAGGAGTTCTTC; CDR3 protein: CASSKRLGQGDKEFF
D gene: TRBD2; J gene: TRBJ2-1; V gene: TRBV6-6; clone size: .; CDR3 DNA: TGTGCCAGCAGAGGACTAGCGGGAGATCACAATGAGCAGTTCTTC; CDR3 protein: CASRGLAGDHNEQFF
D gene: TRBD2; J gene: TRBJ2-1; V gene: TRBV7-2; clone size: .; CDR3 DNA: TGTGCCAGCAGCTACCCGGGGGGGTACAATGAGCAGTTCTTC; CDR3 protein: CASSYPGGYNEQFF
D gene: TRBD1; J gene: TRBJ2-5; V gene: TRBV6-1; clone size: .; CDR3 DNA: TGTGCCAGCAGACCGGGACAGATAGAGACCCAGTACTTC; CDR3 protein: CASRPGQIETQYF
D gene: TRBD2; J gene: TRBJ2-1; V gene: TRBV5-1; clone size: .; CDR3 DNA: TGCGCCAGCAGTGCTCAGGGACTAGAGTACAATGAGCAGTTCTTC; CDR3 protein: CASSAQGLEYNEQFF
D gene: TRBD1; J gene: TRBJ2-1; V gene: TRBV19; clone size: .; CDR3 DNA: TGTGCCAGTAGTGACGGGACAGGGGTTATCAATGAGCAGTTCTTC; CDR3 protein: CASSDGTGVINEQFF
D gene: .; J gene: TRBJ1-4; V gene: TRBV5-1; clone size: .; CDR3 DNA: TGCGCCAGCAGCTTAGGGTACAGCAACGTCGGGGGTGAAAAACTGTTTTTT; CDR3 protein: CASSLGYSNVGGEKLFF
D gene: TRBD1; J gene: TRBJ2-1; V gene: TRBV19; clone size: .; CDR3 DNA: TGTGCCAGTAGTACGGGACAGGGCTACAATGAGCAGTTCTTC; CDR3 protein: CASSTGQGYNEQFF
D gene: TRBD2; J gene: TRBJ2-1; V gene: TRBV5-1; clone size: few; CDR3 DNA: TGCGCCAGCAGCTTGGGGCTAGCGGGAGGGCCGTCAAATGAGCAGTTCTTC; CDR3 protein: CASSLGLAGGPSNEQFF
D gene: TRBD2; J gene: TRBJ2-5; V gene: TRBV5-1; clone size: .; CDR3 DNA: TGCGCCAGCAGCTTAAGGTCTGCGGGAGTATCAGAGACCCAGTACTTC; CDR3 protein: CASSLRSAGVSETQYF
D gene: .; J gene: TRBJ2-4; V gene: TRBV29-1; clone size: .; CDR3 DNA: TGCAGCGTTGGGCGGGAAAAAAACATTCAGTACTTC; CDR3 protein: CSVGREKNIQYF
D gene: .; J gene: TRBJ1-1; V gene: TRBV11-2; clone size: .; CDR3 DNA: TGTGCCAGCAGCTTAGGATACTCGAAGACTGAAGCTTTCTTT; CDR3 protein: CASSLGYSKTEAFF
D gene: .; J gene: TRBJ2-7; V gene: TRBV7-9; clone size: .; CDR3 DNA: TGTGCCAGCAGCTTCGGGTCAACAGGAAGCTACGAGCAGTACTTC; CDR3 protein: CASSFGSTGSYEQYF
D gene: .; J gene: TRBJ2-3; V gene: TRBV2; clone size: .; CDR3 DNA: TGTGCCAGCAGTCCGACAGCCTACACAGATACGCAGTATTTT; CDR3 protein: CASSPTAYTDTQYF
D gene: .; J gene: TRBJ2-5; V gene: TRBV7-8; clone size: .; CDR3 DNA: TGTGCCAGCAGCTTTTTGGGGGGAGTCGAGACCCAGTACTTC; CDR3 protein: CASSFLGGVETQYF
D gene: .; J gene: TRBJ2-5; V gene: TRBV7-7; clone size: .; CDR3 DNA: TGTGCCAGCAGCTCTCAGACAGTAGAGACCCAGTACTTC; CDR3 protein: CASSSQTVETQYF
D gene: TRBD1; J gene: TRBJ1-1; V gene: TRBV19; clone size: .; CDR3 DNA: TGTGCCAGTAGCCCGACAGGGGGCGTCACTGAAGCTTTCTTT; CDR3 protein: CASSPTGGVTEAFF